Listed below are T cell receptor beta chains from one sample, sequenced in a study of PD-1 blockade in classical Hodgkin lymphoma. The data were produced by immunoSEQ multiplex PCR, yet TCRdb's version contains in-frame clones alone and is incomplete. Of approximately 73,000 clones listed, under 95% are singletons. Sequencing used peripheral blood mononuclear cells (PBMCs), obtained at baseline. These receptors originate from a human donor with classical Hodgkin lymphoma. CDR3s include the opening cysteine and the closing phenylalanine or tryptophan. Fields, in order: D gene, clone size, J gene, V gene, CDR3 protein, CDR3 DNA. The D gene is left open where the match is weak. A row's size may be missing; if present it is once, few, many or a size class.

TRBD2 NA TRBJ2-7 TRBV5-1 CASSLTSGGAPYEQYF TGCGCCAGCAGCCTGACTAGCGGGGGGGCCCCCTACGAGCAGTACTTC
NA few TRBJ2-7 TRBV27 CASRPPPGDLAHEQYF TGTGCCAGCAGACCCCCTCCCGGGGACCTGGCCCACGAGCAGTACTTC
NA once TRBJ2-5 TRBV13 CASRGREETQYF TGTGCCAGCAGGGGGCGGGAAGAGACCCAGTACTTC
TRBD1 NA TRBJ1-5 TRBV2 CASSQFPGQDQPQHF TGTGCCAGCAGTCAATTTCCGGGACAGGATCAGCCCCAGCATTTT
NA NA TRBJ2-3 TRBV9 CASSAGTGLALSDTQYF TGTGCCAGCAGCGCCGGGACGGGGCTAGCGTTATCAGATACGCAGTATTTT
NA NA TRBJ2-7 TRBV10-3 CAISGQGTYEQYF TGTGCCATCAGTGGGCAGGGGACCTACGAGCAGTACTTC
NA NA TRBJ1-5 TRBV5-4 CASSLNGNQPQHF TGTGCCAGCAGCTTGAACGGCAATCAGCCCCAGCATTTT
TRBD1 NA TRBJ1-1 TRBV11-1 CASSWTGTGDAFF TGTGCCAGCAGTTGGACCGGGACAGGGGACGCTTTCTTT
NA NA TRBJ2-2 TRBV7-3 CASSTTGNTGELFF TGTGCCAGCAGCACGACAGGGAACACCGGGGAGCTGTTTTTT
NA NA TRBJ1-5 TRBV7-2 CASSPQADQPQHF TGTGCCAGCAGCCCACAGGCCGATCAGCCCCAGCATTTT
NA NA TRBJ2-1 TRBV11-1 CASSPAAGYSYNEQFF TGTGCCAGCAGTCCGGCGGCGGGATACTCCTACAATGAGCAGTTCTTC
NA NA TRBJ2-5 TRBV7-2 CASSLPANQETQYF TGTGCCAGCAGCTTGCCGGCGAACCAAGAGACCCAGTACTTC
TRBD1 NA TRBJ2-7 TRBV2 CASRVTGDEQYF TGTGCCAGCAGGGTCACAGGGGACGAGCAGTACTTC
NA NA TRBJ2-4 TRBV6-5 CASSYSVNGVGNIQYF TGTGCCAGCAGTTACTCCGTTAACGGGGTCGGAAACATTCAGTACTTC
TRBD2 NA TRBJ2-5 TRBV4-1 CASKRGEGPNSETQYF TGCGCCAGCAAGCGGGGGGAGGGTCCCAACTCAGAGACCCAGTACTTC
NA NA TRBJ2-1 TRBV19 CASSKVYEQFF TGTGCCAGTAGTAAGGTTTATGAGCAGTTCTTC
NA NA TRBJ1-2 TRBV9 CASSGHGYTF TGTGCCAGCAGCGGCCATGGCTACACCTTC
NA NA TRBJ1-1 TRBV7-9 CASSLGARSEAFF TGTGCCAGCAGCTTAGGGGCTCGGTCTGAAGCTTTCTTT
TRBD2 NA TRBJ2-1 TRBV7-2 CASSRDMASGSGEQFF TGTGCCAGCAGTCGAGATATGGCTAGCGGGAGCGGTGAGCAGTTCTTC
TRBD2 once TRBJ2-7 TRBV5-1 CASSLISLTSGGASYEQYF TGCGCCAGCAGCTTAATCTCTTTGACTAGCGGGGGGGCCTCCTACGAGCAGTACTTC
NA NA TRBJ2-1 TRBV6-1 CASSDTDPYNEQFF TGTGCCAGCAGTGACACGGACCCTTACAATGAGCAGTTCTTC
TRBD1 NA TRBJ2-1 TRBV2 CATKFRDRGNNEQFF TGTGCCACCAAATTCCGGGACAGGGGAAACAATGAGCAGTTCTTC
NA NA TRBJ1-1 TRBV27 CASVAGMGEAFF TGTGCCAGCGTAGCAGGGATGGGTGAAGCTTTCTTT
NA NA TRBJ2-5 TRBV7-3 CASSSPGLAQYF TGTGCCAGCAGCTCCCCAGGGCTCGCCCAGTACTTC
NA once TRBJ2-7 TRBV2 CASSDREQYF TGTGCCAGCAGTGACCGGGAGCAGTACTTC
TRBD1 NA TRBJ2-3 TRBV15 CATSSETGGSDTQYF TGTGCCACCAGCAGTGAGACAGGGGGCTCGGATACGCAGTATTTT
NA NA TRBJ2-7 TRBV4-2 CASSRGVSYEQYF TGTGCCAGCAGCCGGGGGGTCTCCTACGAGCAGTACTTC
TRBD1 NA TRBJ2-5 TRBV28 CASSYYRGAETQYF TGTGCCAGCAGTTACTACAGGGGGGCGGAGACCCAGTACTTC
NA once TRBJ1-2 TRBV6-5 CASSRQGGPTGYTF TGTGCCAGCAGTCGTCAAGGGGGACCAACTGGCTACACCTTC
TRBD2 NA TRBJ2-5 TRBV2 CASSANKRGDPLETQYF TGTGCCAGCAGCGCGAATAAGCGGGGGGATCCCCTGGAGACCCAGTACTTC
NA NA TRBJ2-1 TRBV7-9 CASSLALSAPLSNEQFF TGTGCCAGCAGCTTAGCGCTCAGCGCTCCCTTGTCCAATGAGCAGTTCTTC
NA NA TRBJ1-4 TRBV4-2 CASSQSKARVEAKLFF TGTGCCAGCAGCCAAAGTAAGGCCAGGGTCGAGGCAAAACTGTTTTTT
TRBD1 NA TRBJ1-6 TRBV2 CASSVRQGNSPLHF TGTGCCAGCAGTGTACGACAGGGGAATTCACCCCTCCACTTT
NA NA TRBJ2-3 TRBV2 CASSEFDTTDTQYF TGTGCCAGCAGTGAGTTTGATACAACAGATACGCAGTATTTT
NA NA TRBJ1-3 TRBV7-9 CASSFLGIHSGNTIYF TGTGCCAGCAGCTTCTTGGGCATCCACTCTGGAAACACCATATATTTT
NA NA TRBJ1-1 TRBV2 CASSEDNYTEAFF TGTGCCAGCAGTGAAGACAACTACACTGAAGCTTTCTTT
NA NA TRBJ1-4 TRBV6-1 CASSEKDVWTPTWATNEKLFF TGTGCCAGCAGTGAAAAGGACGTATGGACTCCGACATGGGCAACTAATGAAAAACTGTTTTTT
TRBD1 NA TRBJ2-7 TRBV6-6 CASSLGQGAYEQYF TGTGCCAGCAGTTTAGGACAGGGGGCCTACGAGCAGTACTTC
TRBD2 NA TRBJ2-3 TRBV7-9 CASSLVVVAGGTDTQYF TGTGCCAGCAGCTTAGTAGTTGTAGCGGGAGGGACAGATACGCAGTATTTT
NA NA TRBJ2-5 TRBV29-1 CSVGGETQYF TGCAGCGTCGGAGGGGAGACCCAGTACTTC
TRBD2 NA TRBJ2-2 TRBV5-1 CASSLRLAGANTGELFF TGCGCCAGCAGCTTGAGGCTAGCGGGGGCCAACACCGGGGAGCTGTTTTTT
NA NA TRBJ1-1 TRBV5-1 CASSPGRQNTEAFF TGCGCCAGCAGCCCGGGACGACAAAACACTGAAGCTTTCTTT